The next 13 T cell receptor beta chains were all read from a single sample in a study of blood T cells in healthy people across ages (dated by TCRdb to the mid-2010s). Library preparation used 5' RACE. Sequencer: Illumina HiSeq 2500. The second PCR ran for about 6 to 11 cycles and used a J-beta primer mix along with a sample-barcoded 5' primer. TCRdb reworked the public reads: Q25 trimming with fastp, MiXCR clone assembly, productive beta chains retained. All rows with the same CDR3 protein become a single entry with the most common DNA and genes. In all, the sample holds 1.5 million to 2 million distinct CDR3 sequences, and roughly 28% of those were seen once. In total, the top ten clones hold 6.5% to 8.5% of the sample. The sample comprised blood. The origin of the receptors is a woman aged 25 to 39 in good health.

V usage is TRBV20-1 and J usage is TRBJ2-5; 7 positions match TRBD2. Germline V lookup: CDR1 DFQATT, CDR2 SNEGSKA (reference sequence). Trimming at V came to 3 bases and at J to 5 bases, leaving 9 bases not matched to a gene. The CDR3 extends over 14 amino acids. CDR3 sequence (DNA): TGCAGTGCTAGTGCGGGGGTTGGTAGGGAGACCCAGTACTTC. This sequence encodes CSASAGVGRETQYF.

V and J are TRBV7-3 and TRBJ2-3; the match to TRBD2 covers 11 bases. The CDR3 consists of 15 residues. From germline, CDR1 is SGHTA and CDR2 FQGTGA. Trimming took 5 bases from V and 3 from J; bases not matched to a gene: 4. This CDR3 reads CASSAVAGGTDTQYF. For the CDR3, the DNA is TGTGCCAGCAGCGCCGTAGCGGGGGGGACAGATACGCAGTATTTT.

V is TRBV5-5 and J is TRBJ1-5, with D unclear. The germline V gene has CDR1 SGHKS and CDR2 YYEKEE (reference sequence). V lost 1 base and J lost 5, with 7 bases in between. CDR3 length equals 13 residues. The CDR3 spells CASSLQLDQPQHF. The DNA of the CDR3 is TGTGCCAGCAGCTTGCAGTTGGATCAGCCCCAGCATTTT.

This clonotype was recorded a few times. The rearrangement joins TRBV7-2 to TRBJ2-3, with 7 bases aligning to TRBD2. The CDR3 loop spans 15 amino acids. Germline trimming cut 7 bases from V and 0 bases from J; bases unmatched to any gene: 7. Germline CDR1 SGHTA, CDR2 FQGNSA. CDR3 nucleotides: TGTGCCAGCACCCGTGATAGCGGGAGCACAGATACGCAGTATTTT. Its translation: CASTRDSGSTDTQYF.

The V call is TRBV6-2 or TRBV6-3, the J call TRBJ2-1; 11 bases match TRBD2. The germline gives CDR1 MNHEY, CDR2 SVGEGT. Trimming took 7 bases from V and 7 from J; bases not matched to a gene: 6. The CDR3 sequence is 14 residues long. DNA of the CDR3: TGTGCCAGCACACTAGCGGGAGATTGGAATGAGCAGTTCTTC. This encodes CASTLAGDWNEQFF.

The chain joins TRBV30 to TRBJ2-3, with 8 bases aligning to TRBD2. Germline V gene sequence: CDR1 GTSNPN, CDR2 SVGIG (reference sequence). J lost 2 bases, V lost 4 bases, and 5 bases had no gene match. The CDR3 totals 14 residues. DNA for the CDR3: TGTGCCTGGATTCGAGCGGGGGTCACAGATACGCAGTATTTT. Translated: CAWIRAGVTDTQYF.

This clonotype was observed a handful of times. The CDR3 DNA reads as TGCAGCGTTGAAACGTGGCATATGAACACTGAAGCTTTCTTT. Protein sequence: CSVETWHMNTEAFF. The rearrangement uses TRBV29-1 and TRBJ1-1, with D uncertain. V lost 2 bases and J lost 0, with 10 bases in between. Looked up from germline, CDR1 is SQVTM and CDR2 is ANQGSEA. This CDR3 region has 14 residues.

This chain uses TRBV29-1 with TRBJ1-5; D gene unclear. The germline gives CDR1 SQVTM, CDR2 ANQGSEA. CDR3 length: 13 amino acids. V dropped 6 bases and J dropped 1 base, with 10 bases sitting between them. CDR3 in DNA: TGCAGCGTCCAGACGGACAGCAATCAGCCCCAGCATTTT. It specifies CSVQTDSNQPQHF.

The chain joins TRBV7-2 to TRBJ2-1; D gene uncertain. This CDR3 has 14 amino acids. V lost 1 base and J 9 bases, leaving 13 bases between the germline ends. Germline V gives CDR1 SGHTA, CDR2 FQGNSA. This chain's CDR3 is CASSLEGGPLEQFF. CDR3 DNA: TGTGCCAGCAGCTTAGAAGGCGGTCCGCTTGAGCAGTTCTTC.

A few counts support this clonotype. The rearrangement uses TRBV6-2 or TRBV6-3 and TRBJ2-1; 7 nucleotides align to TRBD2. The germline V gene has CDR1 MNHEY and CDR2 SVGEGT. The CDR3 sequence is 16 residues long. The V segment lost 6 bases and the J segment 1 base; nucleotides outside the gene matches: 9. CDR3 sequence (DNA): TGTGCCAGCAGCCTTGGGACTATGTATTCCTACAATGAGCAGTTCTTC. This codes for CASSLGTMYSYNEQFF.

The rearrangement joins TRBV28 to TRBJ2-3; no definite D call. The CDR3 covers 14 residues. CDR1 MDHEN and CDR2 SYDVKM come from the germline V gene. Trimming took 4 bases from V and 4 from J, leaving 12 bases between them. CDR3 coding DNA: TGTGCCAGCAGTTACACGAACGGCCCAGATACGCAGTATTTT. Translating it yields CASSYTNGPDTQYF. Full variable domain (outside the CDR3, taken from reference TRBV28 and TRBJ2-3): DVKVTQSSRYLVKRTGEKVFLECVQDMDHENMFWYRQDPGLGLRLIYFSYDVKMKEKGDIPEGYSVSREKKERFSLILESASTNQTSMYLCASSYTNGPDTQYFGPGTRLTVL.

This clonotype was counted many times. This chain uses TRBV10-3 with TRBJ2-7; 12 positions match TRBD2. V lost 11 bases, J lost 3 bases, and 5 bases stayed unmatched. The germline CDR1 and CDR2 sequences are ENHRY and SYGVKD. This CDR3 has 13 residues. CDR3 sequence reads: CADETSGSYEQYF. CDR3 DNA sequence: TGTGCCGATGAGACTAGCGGGAGCTACGAGCAGTACTTC.

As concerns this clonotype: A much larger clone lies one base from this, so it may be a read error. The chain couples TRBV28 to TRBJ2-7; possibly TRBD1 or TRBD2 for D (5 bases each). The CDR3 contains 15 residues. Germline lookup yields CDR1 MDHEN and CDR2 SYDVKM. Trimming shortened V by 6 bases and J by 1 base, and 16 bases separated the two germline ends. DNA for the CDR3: TGTGCCAGCAGCACCTCGGGGCACGATTCCTACGAGCAGTACTTC. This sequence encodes CASSTSGHDSYEQYF.